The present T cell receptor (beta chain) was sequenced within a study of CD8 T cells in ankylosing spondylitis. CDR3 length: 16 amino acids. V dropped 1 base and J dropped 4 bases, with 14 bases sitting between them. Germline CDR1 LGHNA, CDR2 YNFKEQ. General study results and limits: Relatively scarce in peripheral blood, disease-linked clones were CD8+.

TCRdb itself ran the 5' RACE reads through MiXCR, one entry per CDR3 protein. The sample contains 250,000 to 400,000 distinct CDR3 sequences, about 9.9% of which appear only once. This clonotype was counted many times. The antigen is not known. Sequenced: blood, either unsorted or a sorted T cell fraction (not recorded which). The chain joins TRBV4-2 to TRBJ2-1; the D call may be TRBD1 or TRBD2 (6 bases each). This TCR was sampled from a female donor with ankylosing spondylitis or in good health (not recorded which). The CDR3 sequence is CASSQAFGGQYNEQFF. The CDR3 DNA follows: TGTGCCAGCAGCCAAGCCTTCGGGGGCCAATACAATGAGCAGTTCTTC.